Each of the 28 T cell receptor beta chains below was sequenced from the same sample in a study of technical replicates of blood from several donors. Here immunoSEQ multiplex PCR was the method, and the copy in TCRdb shows in-frame clones only, minus some. The data contain about 89,000 clones, just under 95% of them singletons. The sample was T cells isolated from PBMCs. Receptors originate from a human donor in good health.

The chain recombines TRBV28 with TRBJ2-1, with 9 bases lining up with TRBD2. Germline CDR1 and CDR2: MDHEN and SYDVKM. CDR3 length: 15 residues. V gave up 5 bases and J gave up 2 bases; unmatched junction bases: 4. CDR3 bases: TGTGCCAGCAGTCCCTTAGCGGGAGCCTACAATGAGCAGTTCTTC. Protein product: CASSPLAGAYNEQFF. Full variable domain (missing parts from reference TRBV28 and TRBJ2-1): DVKVTQSSRYLVKRTGEKVFLECVQDMDHENMFWYRQDPGLGLRLIYFSYDVKMKEKGDIPEGYSVSREKKERFSLILESASTNQTSMYLCASSPLAGAYNEQFFGPGTRLTVL.

The chain combines TRBV5-1 with TRBJ1-6, with 7 bases aligning to TRBD1. The CDR3 has 17 residues. Germline-derived CDR1 and CDR2 are SGHRS and YFSETQ. The junction had 7 bases not matched to a gene; V was cut back by 0 bases and J by 4 bases. Here the CDR3 DNA reads TGCGCCAGCAGCTTGGGCGGGGACAGTGAGTATAATTCACCCCTCCACTTT. This sequence encodes CASSLGGDSEYNSPLHF.

J is TRBJ1-1 and V is TRBV6-5; 7 bases match TRBD1. V was pared by 2 bases and J by 1 base, with 4 bases of the junction left unmatched. The CDR3 is 15 residues long. Per the germline V gene, CDR1 is MNHEY and CDR2 is SVGAGI. DNA for the CDR3: TGTGCCAGCAGTTACGACGGACAGGCGAACACTGAAGCTTTCTTT. Translating it yields CASSYDGQANTEAFF.

This rearrangement joins TRBV30 to TRBJ2-3; TRBD1 aligns across 11 bases. Germline V gives CDR1 GTSNPN, CDR2 SVGIG (reference sequence). CDR3 length: 15 amino acids. With V trimmed by 3 bases and J by 3 bases, 5 bases remained unmatched. CDR3 DNA: TGTGCCTGGAGCAGGACAGGGGGCGCGACAGATACGCAGTATTTT. Its translation is CAWSRTGGATDTQYF.

J is TRBJ1-1 and V is TRBV5-1; the D gene is possibly TRBD1 (6 bases). Germline V gives CDR1 SGHRS, CDR2 YFSETQ. V lost 2 bases and J 2 bases, leaving 10 bases between the germline ends. The CDR3 runs 14 residues. Here the CDR3 reads CASSFTGLNTEAFF. CDR3 DNA: TGCGCCAGCAGCTTCACAGGGCTTAACACTGAAGCTTTCTTT.

The chain is built from TRBV4-1 and TRBJ2-2, with D perhaps TRBD1 (6 bases). Germline values: CDR1 MGHRA, CDR2 YSYEKL. The ends were cut back, 0 bases at V and 3 bases at J, with 8 bases in the middle. The length of the CDR3 is 15 residues. CDR3: CASSQENRDTGELFF. CDR3 nucleotides: TGCGCCAGCAGCCAAGAGAACAGGGACACCGGGGAGCTGTTTTTT.

V is TRBV11-2 and J is TRBJ2-5, with TRBD2 matching over 11 bases. V lost 4 bases, J lost 1 base, and 5 bases stayed unmatched. Germline V lookup: CDR1 SGHAT, CDR2 FQNNGV. The CDR3 spans 16 residues. CDR3 DNA sequence: TGTGCCAGCAGCTCCTTAGCGGGAGGGGCCCAAGAGACCCAGTACTTC. It translates to CASSSLAGGAQETQYF. The full variable domain, in which reference TRBV11-2 and TRBJ2-5 provide the parts outside the CDR3, is EAGVAQSPRYKIIEKRQSVAFWCNPISGHATLYWYQQILGQGPKLLIQFQNNGVVDDSQLPKDRFSAERLKGVDSTLKIQPAKLEDSAVYLCASSSLAGGAQETQYFGPGTRLLVL.

This chain uses TRBV7-6 with TRBJ2-5, with a possible D match to TRBD2 (5 bases). Germline lookup yields CDR1 SGHVS and CDR2 FNYEAQ. The CDR3 extends over 15 amino acids. Trimming stripped 2 bases from V and 5 bases from J, with 15 bases between. CDR3 sequence reads: CASSLILAARETQYF. The CDR3 DNA sequence: TGTGCCAGCAGCTTAATCCTAGCCGCTCGGGAGACCCAGTACTTC. Using reference TRBV7-6 and TRBJ2-5 for the parts outside the CDR3, the full variable domain is GAGVSQSPRYKVTKRGQDVALRCDPISGHVSLYWYRQALGQGPEFLTYFNYEAQQDKSGLPNDRFSAERPEGSISTLTIQRTEQRDSAMYRCASSLILAARETQYFGPGTRLLVL.

This chain links TRBV7-9 with TRBJ2-3; TRBD2 matches 8 bases. The length of the CDR3 is 15 residues. Germline CDR1 is SEHNR and CDR2 is FQNEAQ (reference sequence). J gave up 4 bases and V 5 bases, and 8 bases lay outside the gene matches. The CDR3 protein is CASSPQREQADTQYF. The CDR3 DNA follows: TGTGCCAGCAGCCCTCAGCGGGAGCAGGCAGATACGCAGTATTTT.

This clone was counted a single time. The chain combines TRBV27 with TRBJ2-3, with 8 bases fitting TRBD2. The V and J ends lost 7 bases and 0 bases, in that order; junction bases with no gene match: 9. Germline CDR1 reads MNHEY; CDR2 reads SMNVEV (reference sequence). The CDR3 is made up of 16 amino acids. The CDR3 region is CASTGLAGTSTDTQYF. In DNA, the CDR3 is TGTGCCAGCACCGGGCTAGCGGGTACCAGCACAGATACGCAGTATTTT.

The chain links TRBV6-1 to TRBJ1-2; the D is unclear. Germline V CDR1 and CDR2: MNHNS, SASEGT. CDR3 size: 15 residues. Deletions cut 0 bases from V and 2 bases from J, with 10 bases between. The CDR3 coding sequence is TGTGCCAGCAGTGAAGCGGGCAGCTCCAACTATGGCTACACCTTC. Amino acids: CASSEAGSSNYGYTF.

The gene calls are TRBV12-5 and TRBJ1-3; D might be TRBD1 (5 bases). The CDR3 loop spans 15 amino acids. V shed 2 bases and J shed 0 bases, with 8 bases lying between them. The germline V gene has CDR1 LGHNT and CDR2 FRNRAP. In nucleotides, the CDR3 is TGTGCTAGTGGTTTGAGACAGTTCTCTGGAAACACCATATATTTT. Translation gives CASGLRQFSGNTIYF. Complete variable domain (other parts from reference TRBV12-5 and TRBJ1-3): DARVTQTPRHKVTEMGQEVTMRCQPILGHNTVFWYRQTMMQGLELLAYFRNRAPLDDSGMPKDRFSAEMPDATLATLKIQPSEPRDSAVYFCASGLRQFSGNTIYFGEGSWLTVV.

This sequence joins TRBV6-4 and TRBJ1-5; no clear D. The germline V gene encodes CDR1 MRHNA and CDR2 SNTAGT. Trimming removed 0 bases at V and 3 bases at J, with 6 bases between. The CDR3 totals 14 residues. CDR3 DNA sequence: TGTGCCAGCAGTGACTCAATTCACAATCAGCCCCAGCATTTT. As protein: CASSDSIHNQPQHF.

The chain recombines TRBV4-1 with TRBJ1-1, with D uncertain. The CDR3 extends over 19 amino acids. V lost 3 bases to trimming and J lost 3 bases, with 26 bases between them. CDR1 is MGHRA, CDR2 YSYEKL, per germline. The CDR3, as DNA: TGCGCCAGCAGCCATGCCTCTTCCCCATCGGCGAGGCTTTACACTGAAGCTTTCTTT. Its protein is CASSHASSPSARLYTEAFF.

V and J are TRBV5-1 and TRBJ1-2; 9 bases line up with TRBD1. The CDR3 extends over 16 amino acids. Germline lookup yields CDR1 SGHRS and CDR2 YFSETQ. Trimming at V came to 5 bases and at J to 2 bases, leaving 10 bases not matched to a gene. The CDR3 sequence is CASRSTPGQGNYGYTF. The CDR3 DNA is TGCGCCAGCAGATCTACCCCGGGACAGGGCAACTATGGCTACACCTTC.

This clone was detected only once. The CDR3 DNA sequence: TGTGCCAGCAGCTTAGCGCAGGGGCTGGCCAGGTTCGAGCAGTACTTC. It encodes CASSLAQGLARFEQYF. This chain uses TRBV7-9 with TRBJ2-7, with a possible D match to TRBD1 (6 bases). This CDR3 contains 16 residues. The ends were cut back, 0 bases at V and 6 bases at J, with 18 bases in the middle. Germline loops: CDR1 SEHNR, CDR2 FQNEAQ (reference sequence).

The CDR3 nucleotides read TGTGCCAGCAGTGGCCACACGAACACTGAAGCTTTCTTT. It specifies CASSGHTNTEAFF. This rearrangement joins TRBV6-6 to TRBJ1-1, with D uncertain. V was clipped by 5 bases and J by 1 base, with 8 bases between them. CDR1 and CDR2 from the germline V gene are MNHNY and SVGAGI (reference sequence). The CDR3 is 13 amino acids.

This clone was found a few times. The chain uses TRBV2 and TRBJ1-1; no reliable D call. The CDR3 is 14 amino acids. Trimming shortened V by 2 bases and J by 2 bases, and 9 bases separated the two germline ends. Per germline, CDR1 SNHLY and CDR2 FYNNEI. In DNA form, the CDR3 reads TGTGCCAGCAGTGAACAGGCTACTAACACTGAAGCTTTCTTT. It specifies CASSEQATNTEAFF.

This chain links TRBV29-1 with TRBJ2-1, with D possibly TRBD2 on 6 matching bases. The CDR3 has 12 residues. The V gene lost 4 bases and the J gene lost 6 bases, with 10 bases spanning the gap. Germline V gives CDR1 SQVTM, CDR2 ANQGSEA. Here the CDR3 DNA reads TGCAGCGTTGTAGTTAGCGGCAATGAGCAGTTCTTC. This sequence encodes CSVVVSGNEQFF.

This clone has a single count. This chain joins TRBV5-1 and TRBJ2-5, with TRBD1 matching 7 bases. This CDR3 is 19 amino acids long. Trimming cost V 2 bases and J 3 bases; bases outside gene matches: 19. From germline, CDR1 is SGHRS and CDR2 YFSETQ. CDR3 coding DNA: TGCGCCAGCAGCTTTGCTAGGGGCCTTATGACAGGGCGAGAAGAGACCCAGTACTTC. Encoded protein: CASSFARGLMTGREETQYF.

The chain joins TRBV19 to TRBJ2-4; TRBD1 might be the D (5 bases). The germline V gene encodes CDR1 LNHDA and CDR2 SQIVND (reference sequence). V was trimmed by 0 bases and J by 1 base, leaving 7 bases between them. This CDR3 contains 15 residues. Written as DNA, the CDR3 is TGTGCCAGTAGTATAGATCAGGGCGCCAAAAACATTCAGTACTTC. It yields the protein CASSIDQGAKNIQYF.

The chain has TRBV6-1 and TRBJ2-3, with TRBD2 matching over 8 bases. Losses at the gene ends were 7 bases for V and 5 bases for J; bases not matched to a gene: 11. CDR1 and CDR2 (germline): MNHNS, SASEGT. The CDR3 runs 15 residues. The chain's CDR3 is CASTTGGAGRDTQYF. The CDR3 DNA sequence: TGTGCCAGCACTACCGGGGGGGCAGGGCGAGATACGCAGTATTTT.

The CDR3 loop is CASSPRDTIYEQYF. CDR3 coding DNA: TGTGCCAGTAGTCCACGGGACACAATTTACGAGCAGTACTTC. The chain employs TRBV19 and TRBJ2-7, with D tentatively TRBD1 (6 bases). This CDR3 has 14 amino acids. Germline loops: CDR1 LNHDA, CDR2 SQIVND (reference sequence). V shed 5 bases and J shed 4 bases, with 15 bases lying between them.

The chain recombines TRBV6-1 with TRBJ1-2; possible D gene TRBD1, 5 bases. This CDR3 has 13 amino acids. V shed 4 bases and J shed 3 bases, with 9 bases lying between them. Germline CDR1 MNHNS, CDR2 SASEGT. CDR3 bases: TGTGCCAGCAGTGTTCGACAGTACTATGGCTACACCTTC. This codes for CASSVRQYYGYTF.

This chain joins TRBV5-6 and TRBJ2-4, with 10 positions matching TRBD1. The ends lost 5 bases at V and 15 bases at J; junction bases unmatched: 11. The CDR3 length is 13 residues. CDR1 and CDR2 from the germline V gene are SGHDT and YYEEEE. In nucleotides, the CDR3 is TGTGCCAGCAGTCGGGACAGGGGTCCCAGTTGGTACTTC. Translation: CASSRDRGPSWYF.

The chain carries TRBV6-5 and TRBJ2-5; possible D gene TRBD2, 5 bases. The CDR3 consists of 15 residues. The V end was cut by 0 bases, the J end by 5 bases, with 13 bases between. Germline loops: CDR1 MNHEY, CDR2 SVGAGI. Here the CDR3 reads CASSYSGGFSETQYF. CDR3 nucleotides: TGTGCCAGCAGTTACTCCGGAGGCTTCTCGGAGACCCAGTACTTC.

This chain links TRBV10-3 with TRBJ2-2, with 7 nucleotides matching TRBD1. Germline CDR1 reads ENHRY; CDR2 reads SYGVKD. The CDR3 spans 16 residues. Losses at the gene ends were 0 bases for V and 7 bases for J; bases not matched to a gene: 8. Here the CDR3 reads CAISESFLRGHGELFF. The CDR3 DNA follows: TGTGCCATCAGTGAGTCGTTTTTGAGGGGGCACGGGGAGCTGTTTTTT.

The V call is TRBV19, the J call TRBJ2-5, with D uncertain. Germline CDR1 reads LNHDA; CDR2 reads SQIVND (reference sequence). Between the trimmed V and J ends, which lost 6 bases and 5 bases, there was a span of 13 bases. There are 13 residues in the CDR3. The CDR3 bases are TGTGCCAGTAGCCTTCGACCCGGGGAGACCCAGTACTTC. Its translation is CASSLRPGETQYF.